Below are 5 T cell receptor beta chains sequenced from a single sample in a study of beta chain features in type 1 diabetes. Expressed TCRB transcripts were sequenced because the isolated RNA had all been reverse transcribed beforehand. The assay was immunoSEQ multiplex PCR, and TCRdb's table has in-frame clones only and misses some. The table has just over 600,000 clones, around a sixth seen once. Sequenced input: naive CD4+ T cells from blood. The receptors here all came from a man between 18 and 35 years old in good health.

The genes are TRBV5-4 and TRBJ2-7, with 12 bases identical to TRBD2. Looked up from germline, CDR1 is SGHNT and CDR2 is YYREEE (reference sequence). J was trimmed by 4 bases and V by 4 bases; bases with no gene match: 6. This CDR3 spans 15 amino acids. As DNA, the CDR3 is TGTGCCAGCAGCCAGCCCACTAGCGGGGGGTACGAGCAGTACTTC. It yields the protein CASSQPTSGGYEQYF.

This chain uses TRBV6-5 with TRBJ2-3; tentatively, D is TRBD2 (5 bases). V was clipped by 5 bases and J by 0 bases, with 12 bases between them. This CDR3 contains 15 residues. The germline V gene encodes CDR1 MNHEY and CDR2 SVGAGI. The CDR3 bases are TGTGCCAGCAGTAGACTAAGTCTAAGCACAGATACGCAGTATTTT. Amino acids: CASSRLSLSTDTQYF.

This clone was seen more than once but under ten times. This chain joins TRBV6-5 and TRBJ1-2, with D unclear. The germline gives CDR1 MNHEY, CDR2 SVGAGI. The CDR3 totals 13 residues. Trimming left V 2 bases short and J 4 bases short, with 8 bases between. The CDR3 region is CASSYGHFYGYTF. The DNA for the CDR3 is TGTGCCAGCAGTTACGGCCACTTCTATGGCTACACCTTC.

This clone was counted a few times. The CDR3 region is CASSRLASGGDTQYF. The CDR3 nucleotides read TGTGCCAGCAGCCGCTTGGCTAGCGGGGGAGATACGCAGTATTTT. The chain uses TRBV11-2 and TRBJ2-3; 10 nucleotides align to TRBD2. Losses at the gene ends were 5 bases for V and 5 bases for J; bases not matched to a gene: 7. The CDR3 covers 15 residues. The germline V gene has CDR1 SGHAT and CDR2 FQNNGV.

In its sample, this clone was seen a few times. V usage is TRBV10-3 and J usage is TRBJ2-5; 7 positions agree with TRBD2. Germline CDR1 is ENHRY and CDR2 is SYGVKD. The CDR3 length is 14 residues. Losses at the gene ends were 3 bases for V and 1 base for J; bases not matched to a gene: 2. The CDR3 reads CAISDWGGQETQYF. CDR3 DNA: TGTGCCATCAGTGATTGGGGGGGCCAAGAGACCCAGTACTTC.